This entry lists 31 T cell receptor beta chains sequenced from one sample in a study of blood T cell repertoires in COVID-19. TCRdb's copy holds only in-frame clones and misses some; the assay was immunoSEQ multiplex PCR. The sample shows about 500,000 clones, about 89% of them seen only once. The sequenced sample consisted of peripheral blood. These TCRs come from a woman between 50 and 59 years old with COVID-19, enrolled during active disease.

The gene calls are TRBV15 and TRBJ2-5, with a weak D call TRBD2 (7 bases). CDR3 length: 16 amino acids. Germline V gene data show CDR1 as LNHNV and CDR2 as YYDKDF (reference sequence). Trimming took off 6 bases at V and 4 bases at J, with 21 bases between the two ends. The CDR3 here is CATRIEGGGKGETQYF. CDR3 sequence (DNA): TGTGCCACCAGGATCGAAGGGGGGGGAAAGGGAGAGACCCAGTACTTC.

This clone was seen only a few times. The chain combines TRBV5-5 with TRBJ2-7, with D maybe TRBD1 (5 bases). This CDR3 spans 12 amino acids. Per the germline V gene, CDR1 is SGHKS and CDR2 is YYEKEE (reference sequence). V lost 3 bases and J 4 bases, leaving 8 bases between the germline ends. The CDR3 protein is CASSWQGYEQYF. DNA of the CDR3: TGTGCCAGCAGCTGGCAGGGTTACGAGCAGTACTTC.

The CDR3: CASSQGQASNYGYTF. CDR3 in DNA: TGCGCCAGCAGCCAAGGACAGGCGTCGAACTATGGCTACACCTTC. The chain couples TRBV4-1 to TRBJ1-2; weak D call: TRBD1 (6 bases). V shed 1 base and J shed 2 bases, with 11 bases lying between them. Germline-derived CDR1 and CDR2 are MGHRA and YSYEKL. The CDR3 consists of 15 residues.

A remark on this clone: The sample holds other DNA sequences that translate to the same CDR3. V usage is TRBV7-9 and J usage is TRBJ1-1; tentatively, D is TRBD1 (5 bases). CDR1 SEHNR and CDR2 FQNEAQ come from the germline V gene (reference sequence). Trimming removed 5 bases from V and 4 bases from J, with 14 bases in between. The length of the CDR3 is 14 residues. CDR3 region: CASSLQGWSTEAFF. CDR3 DNA: TGTGCCAGCAGCCTCCAGGGCTGGAGCACTGAAGCTTTCTTT.

The CDR3 reads CASSLGFEIEAFF. The CDR3 bases are TGTGCCAGCAGCTTAGGTTTTGAGATTGAAGCTTTCTTT. V and J are TRBV7-9 and TRBJ1-1, with unresolved D. V gave up 1 base and J gave up 7 bases, with 10 bases separating them. Germline CDR1 and CDR2: SEHNR and FQNEAQ (reference sequence). The CDR3 length is 13 residues.

Remarks on this clone: Other DNA sequences in this specimen translate into the identical CDR3. The V call is TRBV18, the J call TRBJ1-1; D is ambiguous. V was clipped by 3 bases and J by 0 bases, with 5 bases between them. The CDR3 totals 13 residues. Germline values: CDR1 KGHSH, CDR2 LQKENI. In nucleotides, the CDR3 is TGTGCCAGCTCACCTGAGATGAACACTGAAGCTTTCTTT. Protein sequence: CASSPEMNTEAFF.

The chain employs TRBV6-5 and TRBJ1-6; no reliable D call. The V and J ends lost 7 bases and 15 bases respectively, with 16 bases between them. The CDR3 spans 12 residues. Germline CDR1 is MNHEY and CDR2 is SVGAGI. For the CDR3, the DNA is TGTGCCAGCACCCTCCGTGAGTTGAGCCTCCACTTT. Amino acid sequence: CASTLRELSLHF.

The rearrangement uses TRBV28 and TRBJ1-1; D is ambiguous. The V end was cut by 6 bases, the J end by 0 bases, with 8 bases between. CDR3 length: 13 amino acids. The germline CDR1 and CDR2 sequences are MDHEN and SYDVKM. CDR3 residues: CASRILLNTEAFF. CDR3 DNA: TGTGCCAGCAGGATACTACTGAACACTGAAGCTTTCTTT.

This rearrangement joins TRBV7-9 to TRBJ1-1; no clear D gene. The CDR3 is 12 amino acids. From germline, CDR1 is SEHNR and CDR2 FQNEAQ (reference sequence). Trimming took off 3 bases at V and 8 bases at J, with 10 bases between the two ends. DNA of the CDR3: TGTGCCAGCAGCTTGGTAGCGATAGAAGCTTTCTTT. Residues: CASSLVAIEAFF.

This clone was observed once. V is TRBV6-5 and J is TRBJ1-2; D is unclear. CDR3 size: 13 residues. Germline V gene data show CDR1 as MNHEY and CDR2 as SVGAGI. Deletions cut 0 bases from V and 13 bases from J, with 15 bases between. CDR3 sequence reads: CASSYSGSTRSTF. CDR3 nucleotides: TGTGCCAGCAGTTACTCCGGGAGTACGCGGAGCACCTTC.

V gene TRBV10-3 combines with J gene TRBJ1-3, with D unresolved. Looked up from germline, CDR1 is ENHRY and CDR2 is SYGVKD. This CDR3 has 13 residues. Trimming removed 7 bases from V and 0 bases from J, with 7 bases in between. CDR3 in amino acids: CAITQVSGNTIYF. In DNA, the CDR3 is TGTGCCATCACGCAGGTCTCTGGAAACACCATATATTTT.

This chain connects TRBV30 to TRBJ1-3, with a tentative D call TRBD1 (6 bases). V was trimmed by 2 bases and J by 0 bases, leaving 11 bases between them. CDR1 and CDR2 (germline): GTSNPN, SVGIG (reference sequence). The CDR3 has 15 residues. The DNA for the CDR3 is TGTGCCTGGAGTAGGGGGACCCGCTCTGGAAACACCATATATTTT. Protein sequence: CAWSRGTRSGNTIYF.

The V and J genes are TRBV3-1 (or the pseudogene TRBV3-2) and TRBJ1-2; tentative D call: TRBD1 (5 bases). The CDR3 has 13 residues. V was clipped by 4 bases and J by 3 bases, with 9 bases between them. Germline CDR1 LGHDT, CDR2 YNNKEL (reference sequence). The chain's CDR3 is CASSPAGDYGYTF. CDR3 DNA sequence: TGTGCCAGCAGCCCCGCGGGGGACTATGGCTACACCTTC.

This clone was detected once. The chain carries TRBV5-6 and TRBJ2-1, with D perhaps TRBD2 (5 bases). V gave up 4 bases and J gave up 6 bases, with 14 bases separating them. CDR3 length: 14 amino acids. Per the germline V gene, CDR1 is SGHDT and CDR2 is YYEEEE. For the CDR3, the DNA is TGTGCCAGCAGCCCCCTTCCTAGCCCCAATGAGCAGTTCTTC. Residues: CASSPLPSPNEQFF.

The rearrangement links TRBV11-2 to TRBJ1-2, with 7 bases matching TRBD1. The trim removed 5 bases at V and 0 bases at J, leaving 6 bases unmatched. The germline V gene encodes CDR1 SGHAT and CDR2 FQNNGV. This CDR3 has 15 amino acids. The CDR3 loop reads CASSLGTDSNYGYTF. The CDR3 DNA reads TGTGCCAGCAGCCTGGGGACAGATTCTAACTATGGCTACACCTTC.

This chain connects TRBV6-5 to TRBJ2-7, with 10 bases aligning to TRBD1. CDR3 length equals 14 residues. The V gene end was trimmed by 8 bases and the J gene end by 4 bases; junction bases not matched to a gene: 8. Germline-derived CDR1 and CDR2 are MNHEY and SVGAGI. CDR3: CASGTTGGGYEQYF. CDR3 coding DNA: TGTGCCAGCGGTACGACAGGGGGCGGGTACGAGCAGTACTTC.

The V gene is TRBV5-1, the J gene TRBJ1-2; 8 bases line up with TRBD1. Germline CDR1 and CDR2: SGHRS and YFSETQ. CDR3 length: 14 residues. J gave up 2 bases and V 4 bases, and 4 bases lay outside the gene matches. CDR3 nucleotides: TGCGCCAGCAGCAACGGACAGGGCAACTATGGCTACACCTTC. Translated, it gives CASSNGQGNYGYTF.

This chain uses TRBV15 with TRBJ2-1; 11 nucleotides agree with TRBD2. V gave up 8 bases and J gave up 6 bases; unmatched junction bases: 9. The CDR3 consists of 15 residues. Per germline, CDR1 LNHNV and CDR2 YYDKDF (reference sequence). In DNA, the CDR3 is TGTGCCACCTCACTAGCGGGGGAGTCTCGCAATGAGCAGTTCTTC. Translated, it gives CATSLAGESRNEQFF.

This clone was seen only once. The chain joins TRBV6-5 to TRBJ1-6; D remains unclear. CDR3 length: 16 residues. With 2 bases removed from V and 6 bases from J, the gap between germline ends came to 14 bases. Germline CDR1 is MNHEY and CDR2 is SVGAGI. The CDR3 DNA is TGTGCCAGCAGTTACGGAGGCAGAAACGCTAATTCACCCCTCCACTTT. Amino acids: CASSYGGRNANSPLHF.

In nucleotides, the CDR3 is TGTGCCAGCAGGATGGACTATACCACAGATACGCAGTATTTT. This encodes CASRMDYTTDTQYF. This chain connects TRBV2 to TRBJ2-3, with D tentatively TRBD2 (6 bases). V was trimmed by 6 bases and J by 2 bases, leaving 12 bases between them. The CDR3 runs 14 residues. Germline CDR1 reads SNHLY; CDR2 reads FYNNEI.

This sequence joins TRBV30 and TRBJ2-7; D possibly corresponds to TRBD1 (5 bases). The germline gives CDR1 GTSNPN, CDR2 SVGIG (reference sequence). The V end was cut by 3 bases, the J end by 8 bases, with 20 bases between. The CDR3 is 14 amino acids. DNA for the CDR3: TGTGCCTGGAGAGGGGCAGCTGGGGCTACGAAGCAGTACTTC. This sequence encodes CAWRGAAGATKQYF.

V is TRBV19 and J is TRBJ2-7, with D tentatively TRBD2 (6 bases). Trimming removed 4 bases at V and 7 bases at J, with 11 bases between. The V gene's germline CDR1 is LNHDA and CDR2 SQIVND (reference sequence). CDR3 size: 12 residues. The CDR3 bases are TGTGCCAGTAGTACGGCGGGGAGAGAGCAGTACTTC. Its protein product is CASSTAGREQYF.

Note on this clone: Other DNA sequences from this sample encode an identical CDR3 as well. This chain's CDR3 is CASSLAGGSNQPQHF. The CDR3 DNA sequence: TGCGCCAGCAGCTTGGCCGGGGGTAGCAATCAGCCCCAGCATTTT. The gene calls are TRBV5-1 and TRBJ1-5, with a weak D call TRBD1 (5 bases). Deletions cut 0 bases from V and 0 bases from J, with 7 bases between. This CDR3 contains 15 residues. Germline V gives CDR1 SGHRS, CDR2 YFSETQ. The entire variable domain, with the rest obtained from reference TRBV5-1 and TRBJ1-5, is as follows: KAGVTQTPRYLIKTRGQQVTLSCSPISGHRSVSWYQQTPGQGLQFLFEYFSETQRNKGNFPGRFSGRQFSNSRSEMNVSTLELGDSALYLCASSLAGGSNQPQHFGDGTRLSIL.

Here the CDR3 reads CASSYSADYQPQHF. DNA for the CDR3: TGTGCCAGCAGTTACTCGGCAGACTATCAGCCCCAGCATTTT. The chain recombines TRBV6-6 with TRBJ1-5; D remains unclear. The V gene's germline CDR1 is MNHNY and CDR2 SVGAGI (reference sequence). V dropped 0 bases and J dropped 5 bases, with 8 bases sitting between them. The CDR3 loop spans 14 amino acids.

In its sample, this clone was seen once. J is TRBJ1-4 and V is TRBV15; possible D gene TRBD1, 6 bases. CDR1 is LNHNV, CDR2 YYDKDF, per germline (reference sequence). Between the trimmed V and J ends, which lost 1 base and 10 bases, there was a span of 19 bases. This CDR3 has 16 amino acids. In DNA form, the CDR3 reads TGTGCCACCAGCAGAGCCGGACAGACCCTTACTGGAAAACTGTTTTTT. This gives the protein CATSRAGQTLTGKLFF.

The J gene is TRBJ2-3, the V gene TRBV10-3; 12 bases align to TRBD1. CDR1 is ENHRY and CDR2 is SYGVKD in the germline V gene. The junction had 5 bases not matched to a gene; V was cut back by 6 bases and J by 4 bases. The CDR3 is 15 residues long. This CDR3 is CAIRGTGGGSDTQYF. The CDR3 region has the DNA TGTGCCATCAGGGGGACAGGGGGCGGATCAGATACGCAGTATTTT.

J is TRBJ2-3 and V is TRBV4-2, with 12 bases matching TRBD2. The ends lost 5 bases at V and 1 base at J; junction bases unmatched: 16. Germline CDR1 is LGHNA and CDR2 is YNFKEQ. The CDR3 runs 20 residues. DNA for the CDR3: TGTGCCAGCAGCTCCCCTGGCCGGACTAGCGGGACAGGCCGCACAGATACGCAGTATTTT. Translated, it gives CASSSPGRTSGTGRTDTQYF.

The rearrangement uses TRBV28 and TRBJ2-7; D perhaps matches TRBD1 (5 bases). The CDR3 totals 13 residues. CDR1 and CDR2 (germline): MDHEN, SYDVKM. V was clipped by 1 base and J by 3 bases, with 7 bases between them. The CDR3 nucleotides are TGTGCCAGCAGTTTATTGGGGCTCTACGAGCAGTACTTC. Its translation: CASSLLGLYEQYF.

This chain joins TRBV3-1 (or the pseudogene TRBV3-2) and TRBJ1-1; no clear D gene. Between the trimmed V and J ends, which lost 4 bases and 1 base, there was a span of 19 bases. The CDR3 contains 17 residues. Germline CDR1 reads LGHDT; CDR2 reads YNNKEL (reference sequence). The CDR3 DNA reads as TGTGCCAGCAGCCCCCGGGGAGAGGGTTTTGGGAACACTGAAGCTTTCTTT. Translated, it gives CASSPRGEGFGNTEAFF.

The V gene is TRBV15, the J gene TRBJ1-2; D is possibly TRBD1 (5 bases). The CDR3 sequence is 15 residues long. The V gene lost 0 bases and the J gene lost 4 bases, with 12 bases spanning the gap. Germline V gene data show CDR1 as LNHNV and CDR2 as YYDKDF (reference sequence). The CDR3 sequence: CATSREAGQGYGYTF. The CDR3 nucleotides read TGTGCCACCAGCAGAGAGGCAGGGCAGGGCTATGGCTACACCTTC.

This clone has a single count. This sequence joins TRBV29-1 and TRBJ2-2; D gene unclear. The length of the CDR3 is 16 residues. Germline V CDR1 and CDR2: SQVTM, ANQGSEA. Deletions cut 2 bases from V and 8 bases from J, with 21 bases between. CDR3 DNA sequence: TGCAGCGTTGAAAAGCCTGACTCGGCCAGATTTGGGGAGCTGTTTTTT. Protein product: CSVEKPDSARFGELFF.